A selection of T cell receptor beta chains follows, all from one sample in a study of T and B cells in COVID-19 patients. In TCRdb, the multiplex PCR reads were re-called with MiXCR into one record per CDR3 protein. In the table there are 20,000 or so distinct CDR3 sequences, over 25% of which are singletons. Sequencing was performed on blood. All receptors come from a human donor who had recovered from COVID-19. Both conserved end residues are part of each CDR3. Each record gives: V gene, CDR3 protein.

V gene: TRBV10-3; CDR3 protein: CASSDRATYEQYF
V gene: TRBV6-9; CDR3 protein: CASSPPGELFF
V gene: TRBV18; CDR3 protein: CASSALARDNEQFF
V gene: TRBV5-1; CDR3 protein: CASSLAGTGGEGQYF
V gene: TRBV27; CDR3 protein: CASSLKLAGGRTQNEQFF
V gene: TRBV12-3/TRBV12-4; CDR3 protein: CASSLGGDLYEQYF
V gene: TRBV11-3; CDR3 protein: CASSSVSSDTQYF
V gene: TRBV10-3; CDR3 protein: CASSLQGPGGYTF
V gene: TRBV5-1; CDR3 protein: CASILGGPTPSGANVLTF
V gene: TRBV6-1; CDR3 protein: CASSTTDPNDGLFF
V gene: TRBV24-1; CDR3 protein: CATSPWGSRSYEQYF
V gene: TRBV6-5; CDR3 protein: CASRSTSLFEQYF
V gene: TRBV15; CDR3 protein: CATSSRFQGGEQFF
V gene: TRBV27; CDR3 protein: CASRPIIGQGGNEQFF
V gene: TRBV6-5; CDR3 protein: CASSLYDSSYEQYF
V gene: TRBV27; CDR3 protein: CASSLKPAYEQYF
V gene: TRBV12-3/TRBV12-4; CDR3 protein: CASRPPLGRGNTEAFF
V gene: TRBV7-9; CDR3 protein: CASSPKPGQEGGELFF
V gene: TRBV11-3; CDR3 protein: CASSLGLAGGNNIQYF
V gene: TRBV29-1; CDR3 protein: CSVIAGAHTDTQYF
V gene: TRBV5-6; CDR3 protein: CASSLRGQGAETQYF
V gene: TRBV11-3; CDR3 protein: CASSWGQVEETQYF
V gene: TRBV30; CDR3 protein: CAWSDRGQYTEAFF
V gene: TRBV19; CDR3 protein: CASSTTGYSGELFF
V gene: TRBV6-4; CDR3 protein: CASDRTGAEAPLHF
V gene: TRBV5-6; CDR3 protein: CASSPQPGDTTYEQYF
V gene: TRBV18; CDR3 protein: CASSLVSMNTEAFF
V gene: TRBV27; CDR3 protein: CASSGMGVGGKETQYF
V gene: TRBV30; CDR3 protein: CAWSRDRAPTEAFF
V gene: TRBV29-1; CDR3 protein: CSVSGRDFKNIQYF
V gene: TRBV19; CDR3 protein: CASSIVGRGLGTEAFF
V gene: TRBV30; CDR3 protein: CAGKRGAVDTQYF
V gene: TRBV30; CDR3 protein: CAWSAGKPYNEQFF
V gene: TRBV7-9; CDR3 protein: CASSPSGDRETSSGANVLTF
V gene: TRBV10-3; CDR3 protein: CAISEGGSNQPQHF
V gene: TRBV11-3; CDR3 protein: CASSFYSETDEQYF
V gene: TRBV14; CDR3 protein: CASSQVSGGIGEQYF
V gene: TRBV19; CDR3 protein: CASSINTYNTEAFF
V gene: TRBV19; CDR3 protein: CASSIGAGYPQETQYF
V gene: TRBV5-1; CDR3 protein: CASSDESSYNSPLHF
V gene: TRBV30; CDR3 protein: CAWSTGTSGGGEQFF
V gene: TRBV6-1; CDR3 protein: CASSEMGLGTGELFF
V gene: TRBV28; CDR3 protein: CASRATSGATGELFF
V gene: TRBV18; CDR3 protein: CASSPQTGGGEQFF
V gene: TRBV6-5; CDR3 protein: CASSSTGTEAFF
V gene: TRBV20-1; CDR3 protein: CSAGQGTSYEQYF
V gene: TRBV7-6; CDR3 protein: CASSPRTSGNQETQYF
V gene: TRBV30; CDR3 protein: CAWRDRGLNTEAFF
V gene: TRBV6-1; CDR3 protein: CASSEGPGNRPQHF
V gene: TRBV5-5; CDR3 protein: CASSARSGGTGELFF
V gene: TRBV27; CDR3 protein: CASRGILANTDTQYF
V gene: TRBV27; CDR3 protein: CASSRDRAVVDQPQHF
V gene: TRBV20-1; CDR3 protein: CSAGGQGNYGYTF
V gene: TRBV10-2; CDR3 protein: CASSEDYEQYF
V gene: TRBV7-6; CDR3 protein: CASSLGGTGSGTGELFF
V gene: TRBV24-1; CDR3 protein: CATSDPDRGYGYTF
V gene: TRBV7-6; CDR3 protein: CASKQGGQVGEKLFF
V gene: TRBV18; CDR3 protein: CASSPGRGDGYGYTF
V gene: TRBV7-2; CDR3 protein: CASSLVQGSSYEQYF
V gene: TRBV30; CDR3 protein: CAWGGGRDEQFF